These T cell receptor beta chains were read from a single sample in a study of identical twins. From the 5' RACE reads, TCRdb called clonotypes with MiXCR, one entry per CDR3 protein. Of hundreds of thousands of distinct CDR3 sequences listed, around a tenth are singletons. Input material: memory (CD45RO+) T cells sorted from blood. These receptors were collected from a young woman in good health. CDR3s include the opening cysteine and the closing phenylalanine or tryptophan. D genes are given only for firm matches. Where a row states a size, it is once, few, many or the class of an expanded clone; other rows omit it.

V: TRBV10-3
D: NA
size: few
J: TRBJ2-5
CDR3: CAISHPQGQETQYF
DNA: TGTGCCATCAGTCACCCTCAGGGGCAAGAGACCCAGTACTTC

V: TRBV2
D: NA
size: many
J: TRBJ2-1
CDR3: CASSDQLFGTPGNEQFF
DNA: TGTGCCAGCAGTGATCAACTTTTCGGGACTCCCGGTAATGAGCAGTTCTTC

V: TRBV5-1
D: NA
size: NA
J: TRBJ2-5
CDR3: CASSSGLAQETQYF
DNA: TGCGCCAGCAGCTCCGGACTGGCCCAAGAGACCCAGTACTTC

V: TRBV27
D: NA
size: few
J: TRBJ2-7
CDR3: CASSSHGAGSYEQYF
DNA: TGTGCCAGCAGTTCCCATGGGGCAGGGTCCTACGAGCAGTACTTC

V: TRBV27
D: NA
size: NA
J: TRBJ1-1
CDR3: CASSLNSEVFF
DNA: TGTGCCAGCAGTCTTAATTCTGAAGTTTTCTTT

V: TRBV25-1
D: TRBD1
size: few
J: TRBJ1-2
CDR3: CASSEAGTVYGYTF
DNA: TGTGCCAGCAGTGAAGCCGGGACAGTGTATGGCTACACCTTC

V: TRBV5-1
D: NA
size: many
J: TRBJ2-7
CDR3: CASSSEQLSYEQYF
DNA: TGCGCCAGCAGCTCGGAACAGCTCTCCTACGAGCAGTACTTC

V: TRBV20-1
D: NA
size: once
J: TRBJ1-4
CDR3: CSARETRQFNEKLFF
DNA: TGCAGTGCTAGAGAAACTAGACAGTTTAATGAAAAACTGTTTTTT

V: TRBV20-1
D: TRBD1
size: few
J: TRBJ1-2
CDR3: CSALGQNYGYTF
DNA: TGCAGTGCTCTGGGACAGAACTATGGCTACACCTTC

V: TRBV6-1
D: NA
size: NA
J: TRBJ2-7
CDR3: CASSRFSDYEQYF
DNA: TGTGCCAGCAGCCGTTTCTCTGACTACGAGCAGTACTTC

V: TRBV12-3/TRBV12-4
D: NA
size: few
J: TRBJ1-1
CDR3: CASSNIMNTEAFF
DNA: TGTGCCAGCAGCAATATTATGAACACTGAAGCTTTCTTT

V: TRBV20-1
D: NA
size: few
J: TRBJ2-3
CDR3: CSAASTILRDTQYF
DNA: TGCAGTGCCGCTTCGACGATCTTACGGGATACGCAGTATTTT

V: TRBV15
D: NA
size: few
J: TRBJ2-6
CDR3: CATGGGGSGANVLTF
DNA: TGTGCCACGGGGGGAGGAGGCTCTGGGGCCAACGTCCTGACTTTC

V: TRBV7-8
D: TRBD1
size: many
J: TRBJ1-2
CDR3: CASSYDRGGYTF
DNA: TGTGCCAGCAGCTATGACAGGGGTGGCTACACCTTC

V: TRBV20-1
D: NA
size: NA
J: TRBJ1-4
CDR3: CSAQRTGEKLFF
DNA: TGCAGTGCTCAAAGAACAGGGGAAAAACTGTTTTTT

V: TRBV5-6
D: NA
size: NA
J: TRBJ2-3
CDR3: CASSPYNTDTQYF
DNA: TGTGCCAGCAGCCCGTATAACACAGATACGCAGTATTTT

V: TRBV30
D: NA
size: few
J: TRBJ2-1
CDR3: CAWSSASTEEQFF
DNA: TGTGCCTGGAGTTCCGCCAGCACGGAGGAGCAGTTCTTC

V: TRBV4-3
D: TRBD2
size: medium-sized
J: TRBJ2-3
CDR3: CASSQQAGGGADTQYF
DNA: TGCGCCAGCAGCCAACAAGCGGGAGGTGGGGCAGATACGCAGTATTTT

V: TRBV6-2/TRBV6-3
D: NA
size: NA
J: TRBJ2-3
CDR3: CASKLRQVTDTQYF
DNA: TGTGCCAGCAAACTACGACAGGTTACGGATACGCAGTATTTT

V: TRBV19
D: NA
size: NA
J: TRBJ1-3
CDR3: CASSIDTGNTIYF
DNA: TGTGCCAGTAGTATAGATACCGGAAACACCATATATTTT

V: TRBV27
D: NA
size: NA
J: TRBJ2-1
CDR3: CASSYRVASSYNEQFF
DNA: TGTGCCAGCAGTTATAGGGTAGCGTCCTCCTACAATGAGCAGTTCTTC

V: TRBV18
D: NA
size: NA
J: TRBJ2-1
CDR3: CASSPRDGRSNNEQFF
DNA: TGTGCCAGCTCACCAAGGGACGGCAGATCGAACAATGAGCAGTTCTTC

V: TRBV7-2
D: NA
size: few
J: TRBJ1-2
CDR3: CASSGYGGQNYGYTF
DNA: TGTGCCAGCAGCGGATACGGGGGGCAGAACTATGGCTACACCTTC

V: TRBV27
D: TRBD1
size: NA
J: TRBJ2-6
CDR3: CANSSTSTGGRRANVLTF
DNA: TGTGCCAACAGTTCGACCTCGACAGGGGGCCGGAGGGCCAACGTCCTGACTTTC

V: TRBV12-3/TRBV12-4
D: NA
size: few
J: TRBJ1-5
CDR3: CASSLDSGQPQHF
DNA: TGTGCCAGCAGTTTAGATTCGGGTCAGCCCCAGCATTTT

V: TRBV10-3
D: NA
size: NA
J: TRBJ2-1
CDR3: CAIREKVGYNEQFF
DNA: TGTGCCATCAGGGAGAAAGTAGGGTACAATGAGCAGTTCTTC

V: TRBV15
D: NA
size: few
J: TRBJ2-2
CDR3: CATSRGVVVSTGELFF
DNA: TGTGCCACCAGCAGGGGGGTAGTGGTTAGCACCGGGGAGCTGTTTTTT

V: TRBV7-2
D: NA
size: NA
J: TRBJ2-4
CDR3: CASSLGGSLNIQYF
DNA: TGTGCCAGCAGCTTAGGTGGATCTCTAAACATTCAGTACTTC

V: TRBV5-6
D: TRBD2
size: NA
J: TRBJ2-7
CDR3: CASSLNPGAGDEQYF
DNA: TGTGCCAGCAGCTTGAATCCGGGAGCGGGGGACGAGCAGTACTTC

V: TRBV5-6
D: NA
size: NA
J: TRBJ1-1
CDR3: CASLGQLNTEAFF
DNA: TGTGCCAGCCTTGGACAGTTGAACACTGAAGCTTTCTTT

V: TRBV3-1
D: NA
size: NA
J: TRBJ1-4
CDR3: CASSRRGTGNEKLFF
DNA: TGTGCCAGCAGCCGTCGGGGGACGGGTAATGAAAAACTGTTTTTT

V: TRBV7-9
D: NA
size: NA
J: TRBJ1-1
CDR3: CASSYWTENTEAFF
DNA: TGTGCCAGCAGTTATTGGACAGAGAACACTGAAGCTTTCTTT

V: TRBV12-3/TRBV12-4
D: NA
size: NA
J: TRBJ1-5
CDR3: CASSRREGVNQPQHF
DNA: TGTGCCAGCAGTCGCCGGGAGGGGGTCAATCAGCCCCAGCATTTT

V: TRBV6-5
D: NA
size: NA
J: TRBJ2-7
CDR3: CASSTPGYEQYF
DNA: TGTGCCAGCAGTACCCCCGGATACGAGCAGTACTTC

V: TRBV10-3
D: NA
size: few
J: TRBJ2-5
CDR3: CAISENKETQYF
DNA: TGTGCCATCAGTGAGAATAAAGAGACCCAGTACTTC